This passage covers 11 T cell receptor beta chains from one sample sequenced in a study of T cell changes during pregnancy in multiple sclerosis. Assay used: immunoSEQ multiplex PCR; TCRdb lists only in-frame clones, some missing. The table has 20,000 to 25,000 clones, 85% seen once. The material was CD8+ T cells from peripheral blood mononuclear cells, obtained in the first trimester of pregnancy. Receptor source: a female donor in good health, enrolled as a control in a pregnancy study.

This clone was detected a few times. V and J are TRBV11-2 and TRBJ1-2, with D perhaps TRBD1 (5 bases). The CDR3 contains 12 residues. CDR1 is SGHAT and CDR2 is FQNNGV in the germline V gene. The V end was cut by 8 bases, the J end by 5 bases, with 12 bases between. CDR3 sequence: CASRTGGYGYTF. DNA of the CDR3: TGTGCCAGCCGAACTGGGGGGTATGGCTACACCTTC.

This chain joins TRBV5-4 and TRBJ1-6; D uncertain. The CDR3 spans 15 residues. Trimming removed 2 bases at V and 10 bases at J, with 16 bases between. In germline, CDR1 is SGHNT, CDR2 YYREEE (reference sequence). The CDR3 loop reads CASSLGPTAGSPLHF. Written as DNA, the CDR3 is TGTGCCAGCAGCTTAGGACCCACGGCGGGGTCACCCCTCCACTTT.

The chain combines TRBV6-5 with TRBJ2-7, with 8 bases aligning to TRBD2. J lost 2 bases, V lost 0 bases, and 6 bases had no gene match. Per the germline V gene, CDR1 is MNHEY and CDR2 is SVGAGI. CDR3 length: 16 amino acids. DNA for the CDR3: TGTGCCAGCAGTTACTCCGGCGGGGGGCGTACCTACGAGCAGTACTTC. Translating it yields CASSYSGGGRTYEQYF.

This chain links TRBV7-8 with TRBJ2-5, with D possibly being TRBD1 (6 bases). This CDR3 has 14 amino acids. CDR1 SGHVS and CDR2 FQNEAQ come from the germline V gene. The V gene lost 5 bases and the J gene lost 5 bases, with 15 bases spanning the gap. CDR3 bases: TGTGCCAGCAGCCTACAGGGTATGGCGGAGACCCAGTACTTC. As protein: CASSLQGMAETQYF.

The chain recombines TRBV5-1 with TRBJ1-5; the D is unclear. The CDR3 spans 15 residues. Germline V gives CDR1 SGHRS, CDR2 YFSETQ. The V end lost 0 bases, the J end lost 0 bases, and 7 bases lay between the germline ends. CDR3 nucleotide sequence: TGCGCCAGCAGCTTGGGAACAGCTAGCAATCAGCCCCAGCATTTT. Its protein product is CASSLGTASNQPQHF.

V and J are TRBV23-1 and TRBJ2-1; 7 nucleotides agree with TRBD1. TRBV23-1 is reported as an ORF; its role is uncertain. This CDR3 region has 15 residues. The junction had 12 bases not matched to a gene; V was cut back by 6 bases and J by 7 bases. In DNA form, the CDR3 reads TGCGCCAGCAGCCAGTTGAGAGAACAGGGGAATGAGCAGTTCTTC. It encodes CASSQLREQGNEQFF.

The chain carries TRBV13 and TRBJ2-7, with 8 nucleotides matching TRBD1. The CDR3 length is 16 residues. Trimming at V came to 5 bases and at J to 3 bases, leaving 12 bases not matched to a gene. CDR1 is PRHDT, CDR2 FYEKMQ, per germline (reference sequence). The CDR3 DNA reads TGTGCCAGCAGCATAGAAGCCGGGACAGGTATCTACGAGCAGTACTTC. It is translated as CASSIEAGTGIYEQYF.

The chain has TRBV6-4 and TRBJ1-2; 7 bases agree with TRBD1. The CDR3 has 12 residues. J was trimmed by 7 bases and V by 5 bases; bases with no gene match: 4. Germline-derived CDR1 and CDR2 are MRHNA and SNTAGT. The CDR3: CASSTGESGYTF. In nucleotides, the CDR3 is TGTGCCAGCAGTACAGGGGAATCTGGCTACACCTTC.

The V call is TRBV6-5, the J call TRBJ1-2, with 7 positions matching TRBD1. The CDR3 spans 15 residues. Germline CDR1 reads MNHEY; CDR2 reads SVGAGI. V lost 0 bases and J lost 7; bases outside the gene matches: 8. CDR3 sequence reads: CASSYSPGQRSGYTF. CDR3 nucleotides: TGTGCCAGCAGTTACTCACCGGGACAGAGATCTGGCTACACCTTC.

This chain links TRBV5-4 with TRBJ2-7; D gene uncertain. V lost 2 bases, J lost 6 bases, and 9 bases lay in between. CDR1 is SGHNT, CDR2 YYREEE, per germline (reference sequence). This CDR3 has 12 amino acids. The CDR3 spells CASSFEEREQYF. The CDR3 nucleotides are TGTGCCAGCAGCTTCGAAGAGCGCGAGCAGTACTTC.

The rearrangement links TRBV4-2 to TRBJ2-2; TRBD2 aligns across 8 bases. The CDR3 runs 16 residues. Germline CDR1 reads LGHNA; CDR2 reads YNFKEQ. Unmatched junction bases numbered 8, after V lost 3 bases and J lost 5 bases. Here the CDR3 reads CASSHAPERETGELFF. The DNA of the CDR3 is TGTGCCAGCAGCCATGCTCCTGAGCGGGAGACCGGGGAGCTGTTTTTT.